The 15 T cell receptor beta chains below all came from one sample that was sequenced in a study of shared clonotypes between healthy human individuals. Some clones are missing from TCRdb's copy, which holds only in-frame ones; the method was immunoSEQ multiplex PCR. The sample includes about 1.5 million clones, nearly 99% of them seen just once. Sequencing used naive CD4+ T cells sorted from blood. Subset indicated: CD45RA+ positively selected. The receptor source for this set is a man aged 25-45 years in good health.

The gene calls are TRBV6-1 and TRBJ2-7, with 10 bases lining up with TRBD2. CDR1 is MNHNS, CDR2 SASEGT, per germline. CDR3 length equals 15 residues. Trimming at V came to 6 bases and at J to 2 bases, leaving 7 bases not matched to a gene. CDR3 amino acids: CASSTPGLATYEQYF. Here the CDR3 DNA reads TGTGCCAGCAGCACGCCGGGACTAGCGACCTACGAGCAGTACTTC.

This chain connects TRBV25-1 to TRBJ2-5; 11 nucleotides match TRBD1. This CDR3 region has 17 residues. Germline CDR1 is MGHDK and CDR2 is SYGVNS. J gave up 3 bases and V 4 bases, and 10 bases lay outside the gene matches. CDR3 sequence (DNA): TGTGCCAGCAGTGCCCACCCCGGGACAGGGGGTAAAGAGACCCAGTACTTC. It codes for CASSAHPGTGGKETQYF.

This clone has only one observation. The rearrangement uses TRBV11-2 and TRBJ2-3; no clear D. V lost 4 bases, J lost 0 bases, and 11 bases lay in between. Germline CDR1 SGHAT, CDR2 FQNNGV. The CDR3 loop spans 15 amino acids. The CDR3 sequence: CASSSLGSSTDTQYF. Written as DNA, the CDR3 is TGTGCCAGCAGCTCATTAGGTAGCAGCACAGATACGCAGTATTTT.

The J gene is TRBJ2-3, the V gene TRBV5-4, with 8 positions matching TRBD2. V gave up 4 bases and J gave up 1 base; unmatched junction bases: 8. Germline V lookup: CDR1 SGHNT, CDR2 YYREEE (reference sequence). This CDR3 comprises 16 residues. The chain's CDR3 is CASSQGGAGGTDTQYF. The CDR3, as DNA: TGTGCCAGCAGCCAGGGAGGAGCGGGAGGCACAGATACGCAGTATTTT.

J is TRBJ2-5 and V is TRBV28; 8 bases agree with TRBD1. Germline V gene sequence: CDR1 MDHEN, CDR2 SYDVKM. With 4 bases clipped from V and 5 bases from J, the junction kept 9 bases outside the gene matches. This CDR3 has 15 amino acids. The CDR3 DNA is TGTGCCAGCAGTTCGACAGGGGAGGCCCGGGAGACCCAGTACTTC. Translated: CASSSTGEARETQYF.

V gene TRBV4-3 combines with J gene TRBJ2-7, with D tentatively TRBD1 or TRBD2 (5 bases each). The ends were cut back, 1 base at V and 6 bases at J, with 16 bases in the middle. This CDR3 contains 15 residues. In germline, CDR1 is LGHNA, CDR2 YSLEER. In nucleotides, the CDR3 is TGCGCCAGCAGCCAAGCGGCGGGCAGGGTAGGCGAGCAGTACTTC. Residues: CASSQAAGRVGEQYF.

This chain connects TRBV28 to TRBJ2-6; no clear D gene. V lost 3 bases to trimming and J lost 0 bases, with 9 bases between them. Per the germline V gene, CDR1 is MDHEN and CDR2 is SYDVKM. This CDR3 is built from 16 residues. The CDR3: CASSFLGGSGANVLTF. The CDR3 DNA follows: TGTGCCAGCAGTTTTTTGGGTGGCTCTGGGGCCAACGTCCTGACTTTC.

The chain links TRBV5-6 to TRBJ2-7; D ambiguous. This CDR3 is 11 amino acids long. Germline lookup yields CDR1 SGHDT and CDR2 YYEEEE. V was cut by 4 bases and J by 3 bases, with 5 bases left in between. This CDR3 reads CASSRRYEQYF. The CDR3 region has the DNA TGTGCCAGCAGCAGGCGCTACGAGCAGTACTTC.

The gene calls are TRBV19 and TRBJ1-5; 7 nucleotides agree with TRBD1. Trimming cost V 5 bases and J 1 base; bases outside gene matches: 5. This CDR3 is built from 15 residues. Germline V gene lookup returns CDR1 LNHDA and CDR2 SQIVND (reference sequence). CDR3 DNA: TGTGCCAGTAGTCACAGGGGTTTCAGCAATCAGCCCCAGCATTTT. Protein: CASSHRGFSNQPQHF.

The chain employs TRBV6-1 and TRBJ1-2; no reliable D call. This CDR3 has 14 residues. Trimming took off 5 bases at V and 4 bases at J, with 14 bases between the two ends. Germline CDR1 reads MNHNS; CDR2 reads SASEGT. CDR3 in amino acids: CASSKSTTAYGYTF. For the CDR3, the DNA is TGTGCCAGCAGTAAATCTACAACGGCCTATGGCTACACCTTC.

This clone was recorded only once. DNA of the CDR3: TGTGCCACCAGCAGAGATAGGGGTCTGAACTATGGCTACACCTTC. It is translated as CATSRDRGLNYGYTF. This chain links TRBV15 with TRBJ1-2; possible D gene TRBD1, 5 bases. Trimming shortened V by 0 bases and J by 2 bases, and 10 bases separated the two germline ends. This CDR3 contains 15 residues. In germline, CDR1 is LNHNV, CDR2 YYDKDF (reference sequence).

The CDR3: CASSSRDFSYEQYF. CDR3 nucleotides: TGTGCCAGCAGCTCGCGGGACTTCTCCTACGAGCAGTACTTC. The chain is built from TRBV7-8 and TRBJ2-7, with TRBD2 as a possible D gene (6 bases). V was trimmed by 4 bases and J by 0 bases, leaving 10 bases between them. Germline V lookup: CDR1 SGHVS, CDR2 FQNEAQ. CDR3 size: 14 residues.

The chain carries TRBV14 and TRBJ2-5; perhaps TRBD1 as D (5 bases). Looked up from germline, CDR1 is SGHDN and CDR2 is FVKESK. CDR3 length: 16 residues. Trimming pared 2 bases from V and 1 base from J, leaving 14 bases between. This chain's CDR3 is CASSQPGSGAQETQYF. In DNA form, the CDR3 reads TGTGCCAGCAGCCAACCCGGTAGTGGGGCCCAAGAGACCCAGTACTTC.

The rearrangement joins TRBV5-1 to TRBJ2-1, with unresolved D. Deletions cut 3 bases from V and 7 bases from J, with 8 bases between. The CDR3 sequence is 12 residues long. Germline lookup yields CDR1 SGHRS and CDR2 YFSETQ. The CDR3 nucleotides are TGCGCCAGCAGCTCCCTAGAAAATGAGCAGTTCTTC. This gives the protein CASSSLENEQFF.

The chain joins TRBV4-3 to TRBJ2-7, with 9 bases aligning to TRBD1. Germline values: CDR1 LGHNA, CDR2 YSLEER. Trimming removed 3 bases from V and 2 bases from J; junction bases left unmatched: 11. The CDR3 length is 17 residues. CDR3: CASSHPRGGTGPYEQYF. CDR3 DNA: TGCGCCAGCAGCCACCCCCGCGGCGGGACAGGGCCCTACGAGCAGTACTTC.